Listed below are T cell receptor beta chains from one sample, sequenced in a study of cytomegalovirus exposure and HLA in healthy donors. TCRdb keeps only in-frame clones here, not all; method: immunoSEQ multiplex PCR. The sample contains about 110,000 clones, over 75% of which appear only once. Sequencing was carried out using PBMCs. The receptors here all came from a woman aged 18 to 35 in good health and CMV-seronegative. The CDR3 runs from the conserved cysteine through the conserved F or W. The D gene is left open where the match is weak. A row's size may be missing; if present it is once, few, many or a size class.

CDR3 length	clone size	D gene	V gene	J gene	CDR3 protein	CDR3 DNA
16	NA	TRBD2	TRBV4-2	TRBJ2-3	CASSQDLAGGSDTQYF	TGTGCCAGCAGCCAAGATCTAGCGGGGGGATCAGATACGCAGTATTTT
14	few	TRBD1	TRBV6-4	TRBJ1-2	CASSDSTGADGYTF	TGTGCCAGCAGTGACTCAACAGGGGCCGATGGCTACACCTTC
16	few	NA	TRBV7-5	TRBJ2-7	CVRSPRNRHSRNEQYF	TGTGTCAGAAGCCCCCGAAACCGCCACTCACGAAACGAGCAGTACTTC
12	NA	NA	TRBV21-1	TRBJ1-2	CASTGPHYGYTF	TGTGCCAGCACAGGGCCCCACTATGGCTACACCTTC
15	NA	TRBD1	TRBV2	TRBJ2-7	CASSEVQGLDDEQYF	TGTGCCAGCAGTGAAGTACAGGGGCTAGATGACGAGCAGTACTTC
14	NA	NA	TRBV7-2	TRBJ2-7	CASSSVWGDREQYF	TGTGCCAGCAGCTCCGTATGGGGCGATCGCGAGCAGTACTTC
15	NA	TRBD1	TRBV2	TRBJ1-5	CASTEGTGGDQPQHF	TGTGCCAGCACGGAGGGGACAGGGGGCGATCAGCCCCAGCATTTT
16	NA	TRBD1	TRBV6-5	TRBJ1-6	CASSSDPDRLESPLHF	TGTGCCAGCAGTTCCGACCCGGACAGGTTGGAGTCACCCCTCCACTTT
13	NA	NA	TRBV7-8	TRBJ1-2	CASSPDRNYGYTF	TGTGCCAGCAGCCCCGACAGAAACTATGGCTACACCTTC
15	NA	NA	TRBV9	TRBJ2-7	CASSQGPGAGYEQYF	TGTGCCAGCAGCCAAGGCCCTGGGGCGGGATACGAGCAGTACTTC